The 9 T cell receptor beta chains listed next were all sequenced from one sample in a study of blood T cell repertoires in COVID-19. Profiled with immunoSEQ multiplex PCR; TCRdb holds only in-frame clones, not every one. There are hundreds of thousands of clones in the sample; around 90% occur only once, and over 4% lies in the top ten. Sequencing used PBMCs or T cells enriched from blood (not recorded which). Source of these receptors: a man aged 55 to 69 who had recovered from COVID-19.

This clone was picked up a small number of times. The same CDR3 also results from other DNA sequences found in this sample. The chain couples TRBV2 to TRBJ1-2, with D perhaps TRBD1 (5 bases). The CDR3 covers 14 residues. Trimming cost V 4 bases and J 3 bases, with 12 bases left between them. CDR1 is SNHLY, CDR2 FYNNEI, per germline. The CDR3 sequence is CASSGGASDYGYTF. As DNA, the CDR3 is TGTGCCAGCAGTGGCGGGGCGTCGGACTATGGCTACACCTTC.

CDR3 in amino acids: CASSLGPSGSYEQYF. The CDR3 DNA sequence: TGTGCCAGCAGCTTGGGGCCTAGCGGGAGTTACGAGCAGTACTTC. The rearrangement links TRBV5-4 to TRBJ2-7; TRBD2 matches at 10 bases. Per germline, CDR1 SGHNT and CDR2 YYREEE (reference sequence). V lost 0 bases and J lost 4; bases outside the gene matches: 4. This CDR3 contains 15 residues.

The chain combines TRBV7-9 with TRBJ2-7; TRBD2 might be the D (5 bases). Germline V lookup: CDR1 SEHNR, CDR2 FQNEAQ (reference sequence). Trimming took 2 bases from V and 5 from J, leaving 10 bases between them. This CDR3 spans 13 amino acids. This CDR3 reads CASSLTGVHEQYF. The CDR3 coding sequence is TGTGCCAGCAGCTTAACCGGGGTCCACGAGCAGTACTTC.

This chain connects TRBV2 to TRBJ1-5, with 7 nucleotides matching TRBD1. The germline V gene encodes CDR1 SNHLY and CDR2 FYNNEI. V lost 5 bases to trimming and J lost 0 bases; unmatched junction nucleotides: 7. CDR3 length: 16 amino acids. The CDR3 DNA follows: TGTGCCAGCAGTCCATGGGACAGTATTAGCAATCAGCCCCAGCATTTT. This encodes CASSPWDSISNQPQHF.

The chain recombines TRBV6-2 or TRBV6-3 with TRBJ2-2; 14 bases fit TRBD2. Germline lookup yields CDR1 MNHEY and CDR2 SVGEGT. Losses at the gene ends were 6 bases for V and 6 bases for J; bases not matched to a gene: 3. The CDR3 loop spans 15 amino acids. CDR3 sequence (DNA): TGTGCCAGCAGCAAGGGACTAGCGGGAGCCGGGGAGCTGTTTTTT. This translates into CASSKGLAGAGELFF.

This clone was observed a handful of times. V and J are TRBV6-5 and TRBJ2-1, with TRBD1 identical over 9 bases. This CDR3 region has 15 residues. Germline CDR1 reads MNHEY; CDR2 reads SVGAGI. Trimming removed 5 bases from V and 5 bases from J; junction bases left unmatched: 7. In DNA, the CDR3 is TGTGCCAGCAGTCCCGACAGGGGGGAGAACAATGAGCAGTTCTTC. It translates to CASSPDRGENNEQFF.

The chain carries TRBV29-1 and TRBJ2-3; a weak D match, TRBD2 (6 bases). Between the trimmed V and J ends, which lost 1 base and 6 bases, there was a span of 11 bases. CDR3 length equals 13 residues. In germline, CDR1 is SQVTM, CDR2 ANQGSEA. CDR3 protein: CSVEGGRPDTQYF. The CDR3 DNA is TGCAGCGTTGAAGGGGGGAGGCCGGATACGCAGTATTTT.

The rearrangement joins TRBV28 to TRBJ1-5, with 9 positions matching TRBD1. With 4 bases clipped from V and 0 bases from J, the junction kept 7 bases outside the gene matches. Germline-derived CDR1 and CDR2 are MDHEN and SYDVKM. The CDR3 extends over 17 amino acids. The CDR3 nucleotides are TGTGCCAGCAGTTCCCGGACAGGGGAGGTTAGCAATCAGCCCCAGCATTTT. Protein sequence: CASSSRTGEVSNQPQHF.

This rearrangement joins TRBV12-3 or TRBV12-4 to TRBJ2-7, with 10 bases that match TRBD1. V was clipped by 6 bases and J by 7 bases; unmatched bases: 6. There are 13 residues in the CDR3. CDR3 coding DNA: TGTGCCAGCAGACCGACAGGGGGCAGGGAGCAGTACTTC. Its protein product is CASRPTGGREQYF.